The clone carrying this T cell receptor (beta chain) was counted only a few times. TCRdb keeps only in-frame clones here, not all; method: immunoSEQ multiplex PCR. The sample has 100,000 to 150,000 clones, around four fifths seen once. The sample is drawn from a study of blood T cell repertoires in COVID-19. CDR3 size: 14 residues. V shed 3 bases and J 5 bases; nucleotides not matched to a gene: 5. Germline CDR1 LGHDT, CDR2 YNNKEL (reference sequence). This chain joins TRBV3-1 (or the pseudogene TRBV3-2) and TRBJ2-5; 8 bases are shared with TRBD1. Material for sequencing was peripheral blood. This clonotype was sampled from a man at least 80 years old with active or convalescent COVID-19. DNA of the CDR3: TGTGCCAGCAGCCATGACACAGGGGGGGAGACCCAGTACTTC. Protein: CASSHDTGGETQYF.